The T cell receptor (beta chain) described here comes from a study of preoperative IRX-2 immunotherapy in early breast cancer. Treatment specified: preoperative locoregional IRX-2 cytokine immunotherapy. Preoperative locoregional IRX-2 cytokine immunotherapy was tested in the phase Ib source study. Sequencing used immunoSEQ multiplex PCR; TCRdb keeps in-frame clones, though not all of them. Counted here are roughly 57,000 clones, around 94% occurring once; the ten biggest clones make up around 1.7%. The origin of this receptor is a human donor with breast cancer. This material was acquired from a patient treated with IRX-2 immunotherapy.

CDR3 loop: CASRRTSGSPSTGELFF. The CDR3 DNA reads TGTGCCAGCAGGAGGACTAGCGGGAGTCCAAGCACCGGGGAGCTGTTTTTT. V usage is TRBV9 and J usage is TRBJ2-2, with 13 bases fitting TRBD2. This CDR3 is 17 amino acids long. Germline V gene sequence: CDR1 SGDLS, CDR2 YYNGEE. The junction had 8 bases not matched to a gene; V was cut back by 5 bases and J by 4 bases.